This T cell receptor (beta chain) comes out of a study of glioma-infiltrating T cells after dendritic cell vaccination (dated by TCRdb to about 2016). As for the study more broadly: The cohort included around 15 glioblastoma patients drawn from Phase I and II dendritic cell vaccination trials, of whom 9 were newly diagnosed and 6 had recurrent disease. Between about 2002 and 2013, the patients were given dendritic cell vaccination pulsed with autologous tumor lysate. The vaccine consisted of monocyte-derived dendritic cells cultured roughly 7 days with IL-4 and GM-CSF, then pulsed overnight with autologous tumor lysate. Three intradermal dendritic cell vaccine injections were administered to patients at biweekly intervals in the arm below the axilla. Deep sequencing of TCR beta CDR3 regions was used to quantify tumor-infiltrating lymphocyte content and compare tumor and blood repertoires in dendritic cell-vaccinated glioblastoma patients. Survival after dendritic cell vaccination was correlated with TCR sequencing metrics, including TIL content and tumor-blood repertoire overlap.

TCRB CDR3 regions were amplified from about 2 ug genomic DNA, or all available DNA if less, using the immunoSEQ assay. The multiplex PCR employed 60 forward primers targeting TCR V beta segments and 13 reverse primers targeting J beta segments. To estimate reads per starting template, synthetic control templates were spiked into each sample at limiting dilution. The Illumina HiSeq System generated 87 bp sequencing reads. Per the original workflow: PCR and sequencing errors were removed by merging closely related sequences with a nearest neighbor algorithm. TCR overlap was measured as the percentage of unique tumor TCR beta sequences also present in the same patient's peripheral blood. Sourced from immuneACCESS, this table was stored by TCRdb with only in-frame sequences that have V and J called. A share of the clones is absent; for the studies checked, an unresolved V gene accounts for under half, and the remainder has no known explanation. V and J calls and clone size are given by that table; D and trimming were obtained from the DNA. The sample table lists around 100,000 clones, 75% to 85% of them with a count of one. The ten largest make up approximately 12% of the sample.

General study outcomes and caveats: Longer time to progression and overall survival after dendritic cell vaccination were predicted by higher estimated pretreatment TIL content. TCR clonality showed no direct relationship with survival, which suggests that a diverse polyclonal response may be important. The three-group TCR overlap response model was characterized as speculative, and prospective validation of the model was stated to be required. The cohort was small and heterogeneous, only a few patients had full blood and tumor sets, and even fewer had initial-recurrent tumor pairs.

Regarding this clone: The antigen it binds to is not known. Base qualities are missing; no much larger clone stands one base away.

Patients were selected on the basis of adequate residual fresh-frozen tumor tissue and more than two years of available survival data. None of the glioblastoma patients carried an isocitrate dehydrogenase mutation, although molecular status otherwise varied. PBMC were collected before vaccination, two weeks after the third vaccination, and at tumor progression if progression occurred. Genomic DNA was extracted with the Qiagen DNeasy Blood extraction Kit. The sample was blood, taken before dendritic cell vaccination. This TCR was recovered from a human donor with glioblastoma.

The nucleotides are TGTGCCTGGAGTGGCGATCTCAACACCGGGGAGCTGTTTTTT. Translated, it gives CAWSGDLNTGELFF. Recombination joined TRBV30 with TRBJ2-2; a confident D gene designation cannot be given. Reading from cysteine to phenylalanine, the CDR3 counts 14 amino acids. Of the read, only the CDR3 DNA is kept; its 42 bases are in frame from base 1. CDR1 is given as GTSNPN and CDR2 as SVGIG, both from the germline V gene (reference sequence). The junction carries 8 bases between V and J, which are trimmed by 1 base and 2 bases respectively.